Sequencing of this T cell receptor beta chain was carried out in a study of graft-versus-host responses after intestinal transplantation. The CDR3 totals 12 residues. Germline CDR1 SGHRS, CDR2 YFSETQ. Trimming pared 0 bases from V and 1 base from J, leaving 1 base between. Some clones are missing from TCRdb's copy, which holds only in-frame ones; the method was immunoSEQ multiplex PCR. Of about 110,000 clones listed, about 91% are singletons. In the case of this clone: Its specificity is unknown.

The sequencing here drew on unstimulated CD4+ T cells sorted from spleen or lymph node cells, taken before transplant. The rearrangement joins TRBV5-1 to TRBJ1-2; D unresolved. This clonotype originated in a human donor who was the organ donor for an intestinal transplant. The CDR3: CASSLGNYGYTF. For the CDR3, the DNA is TGCGCCAGCAGCTTGGGTAACTATGGCTACACCTTC. Complete variable domain (other parts from reference TRBV5-1 and TRBJ1-2): KAGVTQTPRYLIKTRGQQVTLSCSPISGHRSVSWYQQTPGQGLQFLFEYFSETQRNKGNFPGRFSGRQFSNSRSEMNVSTLELGDSALYLCASSLGNYGYTFGSGTRLTVV.